These T cell receptor beta chains were read from a single sample in a study of T cells after yellow fever vaccination. TCRdb analysed the 5' RACE reads with MiXCR anew, one entry per CDR3 protein. Of around 500,000 distinct CDR3 sequences listed, 20% to 25% are singletons. Here the sequenced sample was PBMCs, taken roughly 23 days after the first yellow fever vaccination. The receptors were sampled from a man aged 18 to 30 who received the YFV17D yellow fever vaccine. The CDR3 runs from the conserved cysteine through the conserved F or W. D genes are given only for firm matches. The size entry is marked missing in some rows and otherwise reads once, few, many or a size class.

v_call: TRBV7-2
cdr3_length: 12
clone_size: few
j_call: TRBJ1-1
d_call: -
cdr3_nt: TGTGCCAGCAGCCCCTCGGGAAGGGGGGCTTTCTTT
cdr3_aa: CASSPSGRGAFF

v_call: TRBV5-1
cdr3_length: 17
clone_size: -
j_call: TRBJ2-7
d_call: -
cdr3_nt: TGCGCCAGCAGGGGGGGAGGACAGCTCTTCAACTCCTACGAGCAGTACTTC
cdr3_aa: CASRGGGQLFNSYEQYF

v_call: TRBV29-1
cdr3_length: 14
clone_size: few
j_call: TRBJ2-3
d_call: -
cdr3_nt: TGCAGCGTTGAGAGTCCGGGGCGACCAGATACGCAGTATTTT
cdr3_aa: CSVESPGRPDTQYF

v_call: TRBV28
cdr3_length: 12
clone_size: -
j_call: TRBJ1-2
d_call: -
cdr3_nt: TGTGCCAGCAACGGTGAGGTGGATGGCTACACCTTC
cdr3_aa: CASNGEVDGYTF

v_call: TRBV6-2/TRBV6-3
cdr3_length: 17
clone_size: -
j_call: TRBJ1-5
d_call: -
cdr3_nt: TGTGCCAGCAGTTATGGGCGAGGGGTAGGGTCCAATCAGCCCCAGCATTTT
cdr3_aa: CASSYGRGVGSNQPQHF

v_call: TRBV7-3
cdr3_length: 13
clone_size: -
j_call: TRBJ2-7
d_call: -
cdr3_nt: TGTGCCAGCAGCTTAACCTCTTACTCCGAGCAGTACTTC
cdr3_aa: CASSLTSYSEQYF

v_call: TRBV20-1
cdr3_length: 12
clone_size: -
j_call: TRBJ1-5
d_call: TRBD1
cdr3_nt: TGCAGTGCTTACAGGGGTACCCAGCCCCAGCATTTT
cdr3_aa: CSAYRGTQPQHF

v_call: TRBV4-3
cdr3_length: 20
clone_size: few
j_call: TRBJ2-2
d_call: -
cdr3_nt: TGCGCCAACCTCGGGTGGGTAACCCCTTTTTTGGATTCGAACACCGGGGAGCTGTTTTTT
cdr3_aa: CANLGWVTPFLDSNTGELFF

v_call: TRBV7-9
cdr3_length: 13
clone_size: -
j_call: TRBJ2-3
d_call: TRBD2
cdr3_nt: TGTGCCAGCAGCTCAGCGGGGTCAGATACGCAGTATTTT
cdr3_aa: CASSSAGSDTQYF

v_call: TRBV5-4
cdr3_length: 16
clone_size: few
j_call: TRBJ2-5
d_call: -
cdr3_nt: TGTGCCAGCAGCCGCGAAGGGGGTGTGTACCAAGAGACCCAGTACTTC
cdr3_aa: CASSREGGVYQETQYF

v_call: TRBV5-6
cdr3_length: 18
clone_size: -
j_call: TRBJ2-1
d_call: TRBD2
cdr3_nt: TGTGCCAGCAGCTTGGGCTCTACTAGCGGGGCCTACTACAATGAGCAGTTCTTC
cdr3_aa: CASSLGSTSGAYYNEQFF

v_call: TRBV5-6
cdr3_length: 14
clone_size: -
j_call: TRBJ2-1
d_call: -
cdr3_nt: TGTGCCAGCGGGCGCCCCAGAGTCTACAATGAGCAGTTCTTC
cdr3_aa: CASGRPRVYNEQFF

v_call: TRBV6-4
cdr3_length: 15
clone_size: -
j_call: TRBJ2-5
d_call: -
cdr3_nt: TGTGCCAGCAGCTTCTCCCCGACCCTCCAAGAGACCCAGTACTTC
cdr3_aa: CASSFSPTLQETQYF

v_call: TRBV7-9
cdr3_length: 13
clone_size: -
j_call: TRBJ2-1
d_call: -
cdr3_nt: TGTGCCAGCAAGGGGGGGGGCTGGGATGAGCAGTTCTTC
cdr3_aa: CASKGGGWDEQFF

v_call: TRBV4-3
cdr3_length: 14
clone_size: few
j_call: TRBJ2-7
d_call: TRBD1
cdr3_nt: TGCGCCAGCAGCCAAGGACAGGGGGCAGGCGAGCAGTACTTC
cdr3_aa: CASSQGQGAGEQYF

v_call: TRBV7-9
cdr3_length: 14
clone_size: few
j_call: TRBJ2-1
d_call: -
cdr3_nt: TGTGCCAGCAGCTTAGGCTATTTCTACAATGAGCAGTTCTTC
cdr3_aa: CASSLGYFYNEQFF

v_call: TRBV29-1
cdr3_length: 13
clone_size: -
j_call: TRBJ1-2
d_call: -
cdr3_nt: TGCAGCGCCCGAAGGGGGGATAGCTATGGCTACACCTTC
cdr3_aa: CSARRGDSYGYTF

v_call: TRBV4-3
cdr3_length: 17
clone_size: few
j_call: TRBJ1-6
d_call: TRBD1
cdr3_nt: TGCGCCAGCAGCCAAGCTCCTCCGGGACAGGGGAATTCACCCCTCCACTTT
cdr3_aa: CASSQAPPGQGNSPLHF

v_call: TRBV6-6
cdr3_length: 11
clone_size: -
j_call: TRBJ1-5
d_call: -
cdr3_nt: TGTGCCAGCAGTGACAATCAGCCCCAGCATTTT
cdr3_aa: CASSDNQPQHF

v_call: TRBV20-1
cdr3_length: 12
clone_size: -
j_call: TRBJ1-2
d_call: -
cdr3_nt: TGCAGTGTGCAGGGGATTGACTATGGCTACACCTTC
cdr3_aa: CSVQGIDYGYTF

v_call: TRBV6-1
cdr3_length: 14
clone_size: -
j_call: TRBJ1-2
d_call: TRBD1
cdr3_nt: TGTGCCAGCAGTCCCGCAGGACAGGGTTATGGCTACACCTTC
cdr3_aa: CASSPAGQGYGYTF

v_call: TRBV11-2
cdr3_length: 17
clone_size: -
j_call: TRBJ2-3
d_call: TRBD2
cdr3_nt: TGTGCCAGCAGCTCCGGACTAGCGGGGGGAATCACAGATACGCAGTATTTT
cdr3_aa: CASSSGLAGGITDTQYF

v_call: TRBV2
cdr3_length: 14
clone_size: -
j_call: TRBJ2-7
d_call: -
cdr3_nt: TGTGCCAGCAGTGGCGAGTACCTGACCTACGAGCAGTACTTC
cdr3_aa: CASSGEYLTYEQYF

v_call: TRBV5-1
cdr3_length: 17
clone_size: few
j_call: TRBJ1-4
d_call: TRBD1
cdr3_nt: TGCGCCAGCAGCGGAGGACAGGGGGTCGCAACTAATGAAAAACTGTTTTTT
cdr3_aa: CASSGGQGVATNEKLFF

v_call: TRBV12-3/TRBV12-4
cdr3_length: 14
clone_size: -
j_call: TRBJ1-5
d_call: -
cdr3_nt: TGTGCCAGCAGTCTGTCCAGGGTTAATCAGCCCCAGCATTTT
cdr3_aa: CASSLSRVNQPQHF

v_call: TRBV3-1
cdr3_length: 17
clone_size: -
j_call: TRBJ2-3
d_call: -
cdr3_nt: TGTGCCAGCAGCCACCCTAGGGGGGGGGAGGTTTCAGATACGCAGTATTTT
cdr3_aa: CASSHPRGGEVSDTQYF

v_call: TRBV6-2/TRBV6-3
cdr3_length: 14
clone_size: -
j_call: TRBJ2-1
d_call: -
cdr3_nt: TGTGCCAGCGCCTTCCACGCAGGAGGGAATGAGCAGTTCTTC
cdr3_aa: CASAFHAGGNEQFF

v_call: TRBV20-1
cdr3_length: 15
clone_size: -
j_call: TRBJ2-3
d_call: -
cdr3_nt: TGCAGTGCTAGAGATGGCTCTAGCAGCACAGATACGCAGTATTTT
cdr3_aa: CSARDGSSSTDTQYF

v_call: TRBV2
cdr3_length: 14
clone_size: -
j_call: TRBJ2-7
d_call: TRBD1
cdr3_nt: TGTGCCAGCAGAAAAGGACAGGGGGCCTACGAGCAGTACTTC
cdr3_aa: CASRKGQGAYEQYF

v_call: TRBV19
cdr3_length: 16
clone_size: -
j_call: TRBJ2-5
d_call: -
cdr3_nt: TGTGCCAGTAGTATTAAGACAGGCGCTTTCCAAGAGACCCAGTACTTC
cdr3_aa: CASSIKTGAFQETQYF

v_call: TRBV4-3
cdr3_length: 17
clone_size: -
j_call: TRBJ2-5
d_call: -
cdr3_nt: TGCGCCAGCAGCCAAGATTGGGAAGCGTGGGGGCCAGAGACCCAGTACTTC
cdr3_aa: CASSQDWEAWGPETQYF

v_call: TRBV10-2
cdr3_length: 13
clone_size: -
j_call: TRBJ2-1
d_call: TRBD2
cdr3_nt: TGCGCCAGCAGTATTAGCGGGGGCAATGAGCAGTTCTTC
cdr3_aa: CASSISGGNEQFF

v_call: TRBV12-3/TRBV12-4
cdr3_length: 14
clone_size: few
j_call: TRBJ1-2
d_call: -
cdr3_nt: TGTGCCAGCAGTTTCGGAGGGGATAGCTATGGCTACACCTTC
cdr3_aa: CASSFGGDSYGYTF

v_call: TRBV15
cdr3_length: 17
clone_size: few
j_call: TRBJ1-5
d_call: TRBD1
cdr3_nt: TGTGCCACCAGCAGAGAACGGACAGGGGTTAGGAGGCAGCCCCAGCATTTT
cdr3_aa: CATSRERTGVRRQPQHF

v_call: TRBV18
cdr3_length: 13
clone_size: -
j_call: TRBJ2-5
d_call: -
cdr3_nt: TGTGCCAGCTCACCAAACTTCCAAGAGTCCCAGTACTTC
cdr3_aa: CASSPNFQESQYF

v_call: TRBV25-1
cdr3_length: 13
clone_size: -
j_call: TRBJ1-2
d_call: -
cdr3_nt: TGTGCCAGCAGTGAATATCCAGGGCTTGGCTACACCTTC
cdr3_aa: CASSEYPGLGYTF

v_call: TRBV7-2
cdr3_length: 15
clone_size: -
j_call: TRBJ2-5
d_call: TRBD2
cdr3_nt: TGTGCCAGCAGCTGGGGACTACGACGTACCGAGACCCAGTACTTC
cdr3_aa: CASSWGLRRTETQYF

v_call: TRBV12-3/TRBV12-4
cdr3_length: 16
clone_size: few
j_call: TRBJ1-5
d_call: -
cdr3_nt: TGTGCCAGCAGTTCCGGGCTTTCGGGTTCGGGTCAGCCCCAGCATTTT
cdr3_aa: CASSSGLSGSGQPQHF

v_call: TRBV11-2
cdr3_length: 14
clone_size: few
j_call: TRBJ1-2
d_call: TRBD1
cdr3_nt: TGTGCCAGCAGGAATACAGGGGGCGGCTATGGCTACACCTTC
cdr3_aa: CASRNTGGGYGYTF

v_call: TRBV12-3/TRBV12-4
cdr3_length: 18
clone_size: few
j_call: TRBJ2-1
d_call: TRBD2
cdr3_nt: TGTGCCAGCAGTTTAAGTCTAGCGGGGGGAAACTCCTACAATGAGCAGTTCTTC
cdr3_aa: CASSLSLAGGNSYNEQFF

v_call: TRBV4-1
cdr3_length: 17
clone_size: once
j_call: TRBJ1-4
d_call: -
cdr3_nt: TGCGCCAGCAGCCAAGGGGCACGGGGCCCTGTTTTGGAAAAACTGTTTTTT
cdr3_aa: CASSQGARGPVLEKLFF

v_call: TRBV7-9
cdr3_length: 13
clone_size: -
j_call: TRBJ1-2
d_call: -
cdr3_nt: TGTGCCAGCAGCCCGACAGAGTCCTATGGCTACACCTTC
cdr3_aa: CASSPTESYGYTF

v_call: TRBV5-5
cdr3_length: 14
clone_size: -
j_call: TRBJ2-1
d_call: -
cdr3_nt: TGTGCCAGCAGCTTGTGGAGCCTTGTAGATGAGCAGTTCTTC
cdr3_aa: CASSLWSLVDEQFF

v_call: TRBV20-1
cdr3_length: 13
clone_size: few
j_call: TRBJ1-5
d_call: TRBD1
cdr3_nt: TGCAGTGCCGCGGGACAGGGGAGTCAGCCCCAGCATTTT
cdr3_aa: CSAAGQGSQPQHF

v_call: TRBV20-1
cdr3_length: 16
clone_size: -
j_call: TRBJ1-5
d_call: -
cdr3_nt: TGCAGTGCTAGAGACGTGGGCCGGGATAGCAATCAGCCCCAGCATTTT
cdr3_aa: CSARDVGRDSNQPQHF

v_call: TRBV4-1
cdr3_length: 16
clone_size: -
j_call: TRBJ1-3
d_call: -
cdr3_nt: TGCGCCAGCAGCCAAGGGACGGCTAGCTCTGGAAACACCATACATTTT
cdr3_aa: CASSQGTASSGNTIHF

v_call: TRBV6-1
cdr3_length: 16
clone_size: few
j_call: TRBJ2-1
d_call: -
cdr3_nt: TGTGCCAGCAGTGAATATATACAGCCCATCTACAATGAGCAGTTCTTC
cdr3_aa: CASSEYIQPIYNEQFF

v_call: TRBV6-5
cdr3_length: 14
clone_size: many
j_call: TRBJ1-1
d_call: -
cdr3_nt: TGTGCCAGCAGTTATGAGGGGCGACTCATTGAAGCTTTCTTT
cdr3_aa: CASSYEGRLIEAFF

v_call: TRBV6-1
cdr3_length: 13
clone_size: -
j_call: TRBJ1-1
d_call: -
cdr3_nt: TGTGCCAGCAGTAGGAGCGTGAACACTGAAGCTTTCTTT
cdr3_aa: CASSRSVNTEAFF

v_call: TRBV7-9
cdr3_length: 12
clone_size: few
j_call: TRBJ2-1
d_call: -
cdr3_nt: TGTGCCAGCAGCTCTGAGGGCAATGAGCAGTTCTTC
cdr3_aa: CASSSEGNEQFF

v_call: TRBV18
cdr3_length: 15
clone_size: few
j_call: TRBJ1-6
d_call: -
cdr3_nt: TGTGCCAGCTCACCACCGTCCAGGGTCGGTTCACCCCTCCACTTT
cdr3_aa: CASSPPSRVGSPLHF

v_call: TRBV5-1
cdr3_length: 16
clone_size: many
j_call: TRBJ2-1
d_call: -
cdr3_nt: TGCGCCAGCAGCTTGGAGGCAGGTAGCTCCTACAATGAGCAGTTCTTC
cdr3_aa: CASSLEAGSSYNEQFF

v_call: TRBV7-9
cdr3_length: 17
clone_size: few
j_call: TRBJ2-2
d_call: TRBD1
cdr3_nt: TGTGCCAGCAGCTTAACCCCAGGACAGGGTGACACCGGGGAGCTGTTTTTT
cdr3_aa: CASSLTPGQGDTGELFF

v_call: TRBV7-9
cdr3_length: 14
clone_size: -
j_call: TRBJ1-1
d_call: -
cdr3_nt: TGTGCCAGCAGCTGGGGGACGGTGAACACTGAAGCTTTCTTT
cdr3_aa: CASSWGTVNTEAFF

v_call: TRBV5-1
cdr3_length: 13
clone_size: many
j_call: TRBJ1-1
d_call: -
cdr3_nt: TGTGCCAGCAGCTTACTGGGGAACACTGAAGCTTTCTTT
cdr3_aa: CASSLLGNTEAFF